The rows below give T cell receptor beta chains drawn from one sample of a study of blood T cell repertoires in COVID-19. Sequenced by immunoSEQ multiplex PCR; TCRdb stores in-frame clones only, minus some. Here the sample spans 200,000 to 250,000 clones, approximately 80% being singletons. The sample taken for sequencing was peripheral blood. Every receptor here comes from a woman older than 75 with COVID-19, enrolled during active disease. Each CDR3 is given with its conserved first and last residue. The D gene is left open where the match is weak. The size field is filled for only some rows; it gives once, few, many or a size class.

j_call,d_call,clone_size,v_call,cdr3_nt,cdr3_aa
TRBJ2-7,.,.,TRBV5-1,TGCGCCAGCAGCTTGGCCGTAGCCTCGCGGTTTGTCTACGAGCAGTACTTC,CASSLAVASRFVYEQYF
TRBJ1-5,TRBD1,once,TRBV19,TGTGCCAGTAGTCCCGGGGACAGGGGTTATCAGCCCCAGCATTTT,CASSPGDRGYQPQHF
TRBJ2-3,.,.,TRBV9,TGTGCCAGCAGTGCGCGGCCCACAGATACGCAGTATTTT,CASSARPTDTQYF
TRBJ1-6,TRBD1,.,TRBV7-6,TGTGCCAGCAGCTCCCAGGGGGGCGATAATTCACCCCTCCACTTT,CASSSQGGDNSPLHF
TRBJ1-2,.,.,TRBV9,TGTGCCAGCAGCGTAGCCCCAGGGGAAGGCTACACCTTC,CASSVAPGEGYTF
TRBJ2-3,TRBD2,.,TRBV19,TGTGCCAGTAGTGGGCTAGCGGGGGGCCCGGTCCGAGATACGCAGTATTTT,CASSGLAGGPVRDTQYF
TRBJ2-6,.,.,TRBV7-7,TGTGCTAGCAGCTTAGGAGGGCACTCTGGGGCCAACGTCCTGACTTTC,CASSLGGHSGANVLTF
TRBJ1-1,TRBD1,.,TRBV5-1,TGCGCCAGCAGCAGACGACAGGGTAACACTGAAGCTTTCTTT,CASSRRQGNTEAFF
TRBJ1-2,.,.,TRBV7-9,TGTGCCAGCAGCTTGGGCCAAGGGGCCCACACCTTC,CASSLGQGAHTF
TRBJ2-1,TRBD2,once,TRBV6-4,TGTGCCAGCAGCCCCGTCCCTAGCGGAGGTTACAATGAGCAGTTCTTC,CASSPVPSGGYNEQFF
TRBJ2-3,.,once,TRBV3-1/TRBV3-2,TGTGCCAGCAGCCTCCCTAGCGGCACAGATACGCAGTATTTT,CASSLPSGTDTQYF
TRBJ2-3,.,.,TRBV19,TGTGCCAGTAAGACATCCACAGATACGCAGTATTTT,CASKTSTDTQYF
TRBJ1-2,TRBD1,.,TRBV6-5,TGTGCCAGCAGCGGGACAGGGGGGACCCTTTGGGGCTACACCTTC,CASSGTGGTLWGYTF
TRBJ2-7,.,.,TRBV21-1,TGTGCCAGCAGCAAAGCCCGGACAGCCTACGAGCAGTACTTC,CASSKARTAYEQYF
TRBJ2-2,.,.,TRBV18,TGTGCCAGCTCAAAAACCGGGTTAAGCATCGGCGGGGAGCTGTTTTTT,CASSKTGLSIGGELFF
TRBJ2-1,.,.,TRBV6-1,TGTGCCAGCAGTGGACGTACGGGACAATCCTACAATGAGCAGTTCTTC,CASSGRTGQSYNEQFF
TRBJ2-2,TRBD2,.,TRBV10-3,TGTGCCATCAGGGATAGCGGGAGGCTTACCGGGGAGCTGTTTTTT,CAIRDSGRLTGELFF
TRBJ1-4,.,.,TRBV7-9,TGTGCCAGCAGCTTGACGACTGGCTTAGGACTGTTTTTT,CASSLTTGLGLFF
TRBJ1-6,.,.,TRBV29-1,TGCAGCGTTGGTGCGGGTTCGGATTCACCCCTCCACTTT,CSVGAGSDSPLHF
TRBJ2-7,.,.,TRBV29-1,TGCAGCGTGGCATGGGGGCCTCGAGACGGCCTTATGGACGAGCAGTACTTC,CSVAWGPRDGLMDEQYF
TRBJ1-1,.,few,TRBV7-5,TGTGCCAGAAGCTTAGTCCAGGGGTGGTACACTGAAGCTTTCTTT,CARSLVQGWYTEAFF
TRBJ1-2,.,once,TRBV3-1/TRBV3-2,TGTGCCAGCAGCCAAGATGGGGGCACCAACTATGGCTACACCTTC,CASSQDGGTNYGYTF
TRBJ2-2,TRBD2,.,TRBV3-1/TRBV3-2,TGTGCCAGCAGTCCTTTCGGACTAGCGTTGAACACCGGGGAGCTGTTTTTT,CASSPFGLALNTGELFF
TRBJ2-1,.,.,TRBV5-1,TGCGCCAGCAGCCCGACCGCCGGGACTGAGCAATCTGAGCAGTTCTTC,CASSPTAGTEQSEQFF
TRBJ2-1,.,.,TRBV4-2,TGTGCCAGCAGCCCGACAGACCCGTACAATGAGCAGTTCTTC,CASSPTDPYNEQFF
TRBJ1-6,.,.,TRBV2,TGTGCCAGCAGTCAGGTACAGGGTCAGGGATCACCCCTCCACTTT,CASSQVQGQGSPLHF
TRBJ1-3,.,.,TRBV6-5,TGTGCCAGCAGTTACAGGGGGAACTCTGGAAACACCATATATTTT,CASSYRGNSGNTIYF
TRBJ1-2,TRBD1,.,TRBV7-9,TGTGCCAGCAGCTTAGGTATAGGACAGGGCTACGGCTACACCTTC,CASSLGIGQGYGYTF
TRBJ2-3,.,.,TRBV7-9,TGTGCCAGCAGCTTGCCAGGGACGGGACTTACAGATACGCAGTATTTT,CASSLPGTGLTDTQYF
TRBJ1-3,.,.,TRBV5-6,TGTGCCAGCAGTTACAGGGTCGGAAACACCATATATTTT,CASSYRVGNTIYF
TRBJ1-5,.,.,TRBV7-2,TGTGCCAGCAGCCCCCGGGGAGGGGATCAGCCCCAGCATTTT,CASSPRGGDQPQHF
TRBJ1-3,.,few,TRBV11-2,TGTGCCAGCAGCCCGGGGGGCGGTGGAAACACCATATATTTT,CASSPGGGGNTIYF
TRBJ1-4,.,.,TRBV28,TGTGCCAGCAGTCTAAAGGGGTGGGCTAATGAAAAACTGTTTTTT,CASSLKGWANEKLFF
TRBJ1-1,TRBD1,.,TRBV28,TGTGCCAGCAGTTTACTGGGACAGTCAAACACTGAAGCTTTCTTT,CASSLLGQSNTEAFF
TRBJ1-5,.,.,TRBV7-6,TGTGCCAGCAGCTTAGATGGGGGGGCAAATCAGCCCCAGCATTTT,CASSLDGGANQPQHF
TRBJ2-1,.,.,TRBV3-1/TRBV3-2,TGTGCCAGCAGCTACCAGGAGGATGAGCAGTTCTTC,CASSYQEDEQFF
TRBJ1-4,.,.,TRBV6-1,TGTGCCAGCAGTGACGTAGTAGAGACTAATGAAAAACTGTTTTTT,CASSDVVETNEKLFF
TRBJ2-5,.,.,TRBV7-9,TGTGCCAGCAGCCTGGACAGTCAAGAGACCCAGTACTTC,CASSLDSQETQYF
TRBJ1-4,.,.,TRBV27,TGTGCCAGCAGTACGGGGGGACGTGAAAAACTGTTTTTT,CASSTGGREKLFF
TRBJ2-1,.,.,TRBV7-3,TGTGCCAGCAGCGGCCAGGGAATCGGTGAGCAGTTCTTC,CASSGQGIGEQFF
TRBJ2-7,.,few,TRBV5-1,TGCGCCAGCAGCTTGGGGCCGTCTCAGGACGAGCAGTACTTC,CASSLGPSQDEQYF
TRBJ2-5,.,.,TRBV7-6,TGTGCCAGCAGCCCGCTGGCGCCTACGGGGGAGACCCAGTACTTC,CASSPLAPTGETQYF
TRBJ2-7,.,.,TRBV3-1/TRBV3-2,TGTGCCAGCAGCCAGGCAGGCCCTGGCGGGGAGCAGTACTTC,CASSQAGPGGEQYF
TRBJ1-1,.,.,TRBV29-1,TGCAGCGTGGAGAGGACACTTTACACTGAAGCTTTCTTT,CSVERTLYTEAFF
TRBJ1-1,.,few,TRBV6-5,TGTGCCAGCAGCAAACCAGGGGTGTCCAACACTGAAGCTTTCTTT,CASSKPGVSNTEAFF
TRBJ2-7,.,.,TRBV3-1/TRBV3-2,TGTGCCAGCAGCCAAGGACTAGTGGGAGGCGAGCAGTACTTC,CASSQGLVGGEQYF
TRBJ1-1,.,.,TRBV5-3,TGTGCCAGAAGCCGACGGAGGGGTTGGAACACTGAAGCTTTCTTT,CARSRRRGWNTEAFF
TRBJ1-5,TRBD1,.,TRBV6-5,TGTGCCAGCAATACAAGACAGGGAAATCAGCCCCAGCATTTT,CASNTRQGNQPQHF
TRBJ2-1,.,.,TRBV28,TGTGCCAGCCTCACCCGGGGGTCTGAGCAGTTCTTC,CASLTRGSEQFF
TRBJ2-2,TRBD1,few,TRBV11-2,TGTGCCAGCACCATCGGGACAGGTGTAACCGGGGAGCTGTTTTTT,CASTIGTGVTGELFF
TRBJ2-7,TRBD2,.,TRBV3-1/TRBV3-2,TGTGCCAGCAGCCCGTCTAGCGGGGGATCAATCGAGCAGTACTTC,CASSPSSGGSIEQYF
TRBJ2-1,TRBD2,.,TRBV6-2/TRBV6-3,TGTGCCAGCAGTTACATTAGCGGGAGTATCTACAATGAGCAGTTCTTC,CASSYISGSIYNEQFF